These T cell receptor beta chains were read from a single sample in a study of graft-versus-host responses after intestinal transplantation. No antigen has been assigned to these receptors. Assay used: immunoSEQ multiplex PCR; TCRdb lists only in-frame clones, some missing. The repertoire holds 100,000 to 120,000 clones, about 94% seen once, with around 0.49% in the top ten. The sequences come from unstimulated CD8+ T cells sorted from spleen or lymph node cells, collected before intestinal transplant. These TCRs come from a human donor who received an intestinal transplant. Both conserved end residues are part of each CDR3. D genes are given only for firm matches. A row's size may be missing; if present it is once, few, many or a size class.

clone size: -
V gene: TRBV4-1
J gene: TRBJ1-5
D gene: TRBD1
CDR3 DNA: TGCGCCAGCAGCCAAGCCTGGACAGGGAGGCAGCCCCAGCATTTT
CDR3 protein: CASSQAWTGRQPQHF

clone size: -
V gene: TRBV4-1
J gene: TRBJ2-7
D gene: -
CDR3 DNA: TGCGCCAGCAGCCAGGAGGGACATTCGATTTACGAGCAGTACTTC
CDR3 protein: CASSQEGHSIYEQYF

clone size: -
V gene: TRBV19
J gene: TRBJ2-1
D gene: TRBD2
CDR3 DNA: TGTGCCAGTAGTCACGCGGGAGATGGGTATGAGCAGTTCTTC
CDR3 protein: CASSHAGDGYEQFF

clone size: -
V gene: TRBV7-3
J gene: TRBJ1-1
D gene: -
CDR3 DNA: TGTGCCAGCAGCGCGGGGGGAGGTATTGGCACTGAAGCTTTCTTT
CDR3 protein: CASSAGGGIGTEAFF

clone size: -
V gene: TRBV28
J gene: TRBJ1-1
D gene: TRBD1
CDR3 DNA: TGTGCCAGCGGACAGGGGAACGCTGAAGCTTTCTTT
CDR3 protein: CASGQGNAEAFF

clone size: -
V gene: TRBV7-9
J gene: TRBJ2-3
D gene: TRBD1
CDR3 DNA: TGTGCCAGCAGCCAAAACGACAGGGCCGGGACAGATACGCAGTATTTT
CDR3 protein: CASSQNDRAGTDTQYF

clone size: -
V gene: TRBV5-6
J gene: TRBJ2-3
D gene: TRBD1
CDR3 DNA: TGTGCCAGCAGCTTCCAGGGGGCGTTTGTAGATACGCAGTATTTT
CDR3 protein: CASSFQGAFVDTQYF

clone size: -
V gene: TRBV30
J gene: TRBJ1-4
D gene: -
CDR3 DNA: TGTGCCTTACAGACAACTAATGAAAAACTGTTTTTT
CDR3 protein: CALQTTNEKLFF

clone size: -
V gene: TRBV9
J gene: TRBJ1-3
D gene: -
CDR3 DNA: TGTGCCAGCAGCTACGGACGGGACCTAAACACCATATATTTT
CDR3 protein: CASSYGRDLNTIYF

clone size: -
V gene: TRBV6-6
J gene: TRBJ1-5
D gene: TRBD1
CDR3 DNA: TGTGCCAGCACTCGGACAGGGCCGAATCAGCCCCAGCATTTT
CDR3 protein: CASTRTGPNQPQHF

clone size: -
V gene: TRBV27
J gene: TRBJ1-5
D gene: -
CDR3 DNA: TGTGCCACCGCGCTGACACTGAATCAGCCCCAGCATTTT
CDR3 protein: CATALTLNQPQHF

clone size: -
V gene: TRBV30
J gene: TRBJ1-3
D gene: TRBD1
CDR3 DNA: TGTGCCTGGAGTGTGGGACAGGGCGCGGGAAACACCATATATTTT
CDR3 protein: CAWSVGQGAGNTIYF

clone size: once
V gene: TRBV19
J gene: TRBJ2-2
D gene: TRBD2
CDR3 DNA: TGTGCCAGTAGCCCCCTTGGGACTAGCGCGAACACCGGGGAGCTGTTTTTT
CDR3 protein: CASSPLGTSANTGELFF

clone size: once
V gene: TRBV7-9
J gene: TRBJ1-1
D gene: -
CDR3 DNA: TGTGCCAGCAGCTTCAGTGCGTTCGGAGCTTTCTTT
CDR3 protein: CASSFSAFGAFF

clone size: -
V gene: TRBV27
J gene: TRBJ2-5
D gene: -
CDR3 DNA: TGTGCCAGCAGCCATACAGGTCTCCAAGAGACCCAGTACTTC
CDR3 protein: CASSHTGLQETQYF

clone size: -
V gene: TRBV18
J gene: TRBJ2-3
D gene: -
CDR3 DNA: TGTGCCAGCTCACCACCCTTGGGAGATACGCAGTATTTT
CDR3 protein: CASSPPLGDTQYF

clone size: -
V gene: TRBV25-1
J gene: TRBJ1-4
D gene: -
CDR3 DNA: TGTGCCAGCGGACTGACCGGGCGACTGTTTTTT
CDR3 protein: CASGLTGRLFF

clone size: few
V gene: TRBV19
J gene: TRBJ2-1
D gene: TRBD2
CDR3 DNA: TGTGCCAGTAGTATGACCGGGAGGAGGGGCGAGCAGTTCTTC
CDR3 protein: CASSMTGRRGEQFF

clone size: -
V gene: TRBV4-1
J gene: TRBJ2-7
D gene: -
CDR3 DNA: TGCGCCAGCAGCCAAGCGGGTCCATCCGAGCAGTACTTC
CDR3 protein: CASSQAGPSEQYF

clone size: -
V gene: TRBV27
J gene: TRBJ2-1
D gene: TRBD2
CDR3 DNA: TGTGCCAGCAGTTCTGAGCGGGAGGTGTACAATGAGCAGTTCTTC
CDR3 protein: CASSSEREVYNEQFF

clone size: -
V gene: TRBV12-2
J gene: TRBJ2-5
D gene: -
CDR3 DNA: TGTGCAAGTCGCTTAAGCCCGCGTTGGCAGGTAAAGACCCAGTACTTC
CDR3 protein: CASRLSPRWQVKTQYF

clone size: -
V gene: TRBV29-1
J gene: TRBJ1-2
D gene: -
CDR3 DNA: TGCAGCGGTACCGGGGCTTATGGCTACACCTTC
CDR3 protein: CSGTGAYGYTF

clone size: -
V gene: TRBV19
J gene: TRBJ2-7
D gene: -
CDR3 DNA: TGTGCCACCCGCCAGCCCAGCTCCTACGAGCAGTACTTC
CDR3 protein: CATRQPSSYEQYF

clone size: -
V gene: TRBV7-9
J gene: TRBJ1-4
D gene: TRBD1
CDR3 DNA: TGTGCCAGCAGCTGGACAGGGGCTAATGAAAAACTGTTTTTT
CDR3 protein: CASSWTGANEKLFF

clone size: -
V gene: TRBV11-2
J gene: TRBJ2-5
D gene: TRBD2
CDR3 DNA: TGTGCCAGCAGCTTAGATCGGACTAGCGGGGAGACCCAGTACTTC
CDR3 protein: CASSLDRTSGETQYF

clone size: once
V gene: TRBV14
J gene: TRBJ2-7
D gene: -
CDR3 DNA: TGTGCCAGCAGCCAAGATCTGAACAGACGACACTACGAGCAGTACTTC
CDR3 protein: CASSQDLNRRHYEQYF

clone size: few
V gene: TRBV19
J gene: TRBJ2-1
D gene: TRBD2
CDR3 DNA: TGTGCCAGTAGTAAGGCTAGCGGGATGTTAAACAATGAGCAGTTCTTC
CDR3 protein: CASSKASGMLNNEQFF

clone size: -
V gene: TRBV11-2
J gene: TRBJ1-1
D gene: -
CDR3 DNA: TGTGCCAGCAGCTTAGGTTGGTGGGACGGCACTGAAGCTTTCTTT
CDR3 protein: CASSLGWWDGTEAFF

clone size: -
V gene: TRBV25-1
J gene: TRBJ1-4
D gene: -
CDR3 DNA: TGTGCCGCAGGCGTACGCGAAAAACTGTTTTTT
CDR3 protein: CAAGVREKLFF

clone size: -
V gene: TRBV7-3
J gene: TRBJ2-3
D gene: -
CDR3 DNA: TGTGCCAGCAGCATAGACGGACTGGGCACAGATACGCAGTATTTT
CDR3 protein: CASSIDGLGTDTQYF

clone size: -
V gene: TRBV27
J gene: TRBJ2-7
D gene: -
CDR3 DNA: TGTGCCAGCAGTCCCTCACCCGCAGGGTACAACGAGCAGTACTTC
CDR3 protein: CASSPSPAGYNEQYF

clone size: -
V gene: TRBV5-6
J gene: TRBJ1-5
D gene: -
CDR3 DNA: TGTGCCAGCAGTAGGGGGGGGCTGGGAAGCAATCAGCCCCAGCATTTT
CDR3 protein: CASSRGGLGSNQPQHF

clone size: once
V gene: TRBV4-1
J gene: TRBJ2-3
D gene: TRBD2
CDR3 DNA: TGCGCCAGCAGCCAAGGACTAGCGGGAGAGGTTGATACGCAGTATTTT
CDR3 protein: CASSQGLAGEVDTQYF

clone size: -
V gene: TRBV15
J gene: TRBJ2-1
D gene: TRBD2
CDR3 DNA: TGTGCCACCAGCAGAGGAATAACTAGCGGGCCCTACAATGAGCAGTTCTTC
CDR3 protein: CATSRGITSGPYNEQFF

clone size: once
V gene: TRBV2
J gene: TRBJ1-1
D gene: -
CDR3 DNA: TGTGCCAGCAAAAGGTCCCTAAACACTGAAGCTTTCTTT
CDR3 protein: CASKRSLNTEAFF